A single sample gave rise to the 14 T cell receptor beta chains below, sequenced in a study of long-term antiretroviral therapy in people with HIV. A v3.0 immunoSEQ assay was performed at survey level. Some clones are missing from TCRdb's copy, which holds only in-frame ones; the method was immunoSEQ multiplex PCR. The data contain roughly 19,000 clones, approximately 86% of them singletons. This sample comprised unsorted PBMCs, obtained 2.1 years after starting antiretroviral therapy. The source of these receptors is a man aged 18-30 years with HIV.

The V gene is TRBV27, the J gene TRBJ1-2, with D possibly TRBD1 on 5 matching bases. The CDR3 is 13 amino acids. Trimming removed 2 bases from V and 6 bases from J, with 10 bases in between. CDR1 and CDR2 from the germline V gene are MNHEY and SMNVEV (reference sequence). The CDR3 is CASSLQGINGYTF. CDR3 DNA: TGTGCCAGCAGTTTACAGGGAATTAATGGCTACACCTTC.

The chain is built from TRBV28 and TRBJ2-3; D is ambiguous. The V and J ends lost 5 bases and 1 base respectively, with 10 bases between them. This CDR3 comprises 14 residues. Germline CDR1 MDHEN, CDR2 SYDVKM. Here the CDR3 reads CASSSLLGTDTQYF. Here the CDR3 DNA reads TGTGCCAGCAGTAGCCTCCTAGGCACAGATACGCAGTATTTT.

This clone was seen just once. The V call is TRBV6-6, the J call TRBJ2-7; no definite D call. Germline assignment: CDR1 MNHNY and CDR2 SVGAGI (reference sequence). CDR3 length: 13 amino acids. V was pared by 6 bases and J by 3 bases, with 12 bases between. CDR3 bases: TGTGCCAGCAGCCAAGGGCGGAGCTACGAGCAGTACTTC. It specifies CASSQGRSYEQYF.

The rearrangement links TRBV7-8 to TRBJ1-2, with a weak D call TRBD1 (5 bases). This CDR3 is built from 14 residues. V shed 0 bases and J shed 7 bases, with 12 bases lying between them. Germline CDR1 is SGHVS and CDR2 is FQNEAQ. CDR3 amino acids: CASSLAVLGVGYTF. The CDR3 nucleotides are TGTGCCAGCAGCTTAGCGGTGTTAGGGGTTGGCTACACCTTC.

The chain employs TRBV6-6 and TRBJ2-7; D assignment may be TRBD1 or TRBD2 (5 bases each). V lost 2 bases and J lost 3, with 11 bases in between. This CDR3 is built from 14 residues. Germline V gene lookup returns CDR1 MNHNY and CDR2 SVGAGI (reference sequence). The CDR3 nucleotides are TGTGCCAGCAGTTACGGGGGAAAGCTCTACGAGCAGTACTTC. This encodes CASSYGGKLYEQYF.

This chain joins TRBV7-6 and TRBJ2-5, with D tentatively TRBD1 (5 bases). This CDR3 has 13 amino acids. CDR1 is SGHVS, CDR2 FNYEAQ, per germline. Trimming cost V 3 bases and J 3 bases, with 8 bases left between them. The CDR3 protein is CASSLGPEETQYF. CDR3 in DNA: TGTGCCAGCAGCTTGGGGCCCGAAGAGACCCAGTACTTC. The full variable domain, its missing parts supplied by reference TRBV7-6 and TRBJ2-5, is GAGVSQSPRYKVTKRGQDVALRCDPISGHVSLYWYRQALGQGPEFLTYFNYEAQQDKSGLPNDRFSAERPEGSISTLTIQRTEQRDSAMYRCASSLGPEETQYFGPGTRLLVL.

The genes are TRBV18 and TRBJ2-1; TRBD2 matches 8 bases. Germline assignment: CDR1 KGHSH and CDR2 LQKENI. The CDR3 sequence is 16 residues long. V trimming: 6 bases; J trimming: 2 bases; junction bases outside the gene matches: 9. CDR3 nucleotide sequence: TGTGCCAGCTCCCCAGCGGGGGCCTCCCCCTACAATGAGCAGTTCTTC. This codes for CASSPAGASPYNEQFF. Full variable domain (outside the CDR3, taken from reference TRBV18 and TRBJ2-1): NAGVMQNPRHLVRRRGQEARLRCSPMKGHSHVYWYRQLPEEGLKFMVYLQKENIIDESGMPKERFSAEFPKEGPSILRIQQVVRGDSAAYFCASSPAGASPYNEQFFGPGTRLTVL.

A few counts support this clone. This sequence joins TRBV14 and TRBJ1-6, with TRBD1 matching 7 bases. Germline V gene data show CDR1 as SGHDN and CDR2 as FVKESK. This CDR3 comprises 17 residues. V was pared by 4 bases and J by 4 bases, with 10 bases of the junction left unmatched. CDR3 sequence reads: CASSLPRTGKYNSPLHF. DNA of the CDR3: TGTGCCAGCAGCCTCCCCCGGACAGGAAAATATAATTCACCCCTCCACTTT.

The CDR3 bases are TGTGCCAGCAGCGTATCACAGGGGGGGAACATTCAGTACTTC. Its translation is CASSVSQGGNIQYF. The rearrangement joins TRBV9 to TRBJ2-4, with D possibly TRBD1 on 8 matching bases. The germline CDR1 and CDR2 sequences are SGDLS and YYNGEE. The CDR3 has 14 residues. Trimming stripped 1 base from V and 7 bases from J, with 12 bases between.

The chain joins TRBV5-1 to TRBJ1-1; D is undetermined. In germline, CDR1 is SGHRS, CDR2 YFSETQ. The CDR3 runs to 16 residues. Trimming removed 0 bases from V and 3 bases from J, with 15 bases in between. CDR3 residues: CASSLAGDYGDTEAFF. The CDR3 DNA sequence: TGCGCCAGCAGCTTGGCCGGTGACTACGGAGACACTGAAGCTTTCTTT.

V and J are TRBV6-6 and TRBJ2-6; a weak D match, TRBD2 (6 bases). The germline V and J ends were trimmed by 7 bases and 0 bases, with 10 bases remaining between them. CDR1 is MNHNY and CDR2 is SVGAGI in the germline V gene (reference sequence). The CDR3 is 15 residues long. The CDR3 is CASTPGASGANVLTF. The CDR3 DNA is TGTGCCAGCACCCCGGGAGCCTCTGGGGCCAACGTCCTGACTTTC.

The J gene is TRBJ1-1, the V gene TRBV19, with D unclear. Trimming took off 3 bases at V and 6 bases at J, with 5 bases between the two ends. This CDR3 spans 11 amino acids. Looked up from germline, CDR1 is LNHDA and CDR2 is SQIVND (reference sequence). CDR3 bases: TGTGCCAGTAGTATCGGGCCTGAAGCTTTCTTT. It encodes CASSIGPEAFF.

This chain uses TRBV10-3 with TRBJ2-7; D uncertain. This CDR3 has 14 residues. Germline V gene data show CDR1 as ENHRY and CDR2 as SYGVKD. Trimming took 3 bases from V and 3 from J, leaving 12 bases between them. The DNA for the CDR3 is TGTGCCATCAGTGATGGCTCGATTCTCTACGAGCAGTACTTC. Amino acid sequence: CAISDGSILYEQYF.

The chain employs TRBV6-1 and TRBJ2-2; possibly TRBD1 for D (5 bases). Germline V gene lookup returns CDR1 MNHNS and CDR2 SASEGT. The CDR3 loop spans 12 amino acids. The germline V and J ends were trimmed by 6 bases and 6 bases, with 8 bases remaining between them. The CDR3 here is CASRRGAGELFF. For the CDR3, the DNA is TGTGCCAGCAGAAGGGGTGCCGGGGAGCTGTTTTTT.